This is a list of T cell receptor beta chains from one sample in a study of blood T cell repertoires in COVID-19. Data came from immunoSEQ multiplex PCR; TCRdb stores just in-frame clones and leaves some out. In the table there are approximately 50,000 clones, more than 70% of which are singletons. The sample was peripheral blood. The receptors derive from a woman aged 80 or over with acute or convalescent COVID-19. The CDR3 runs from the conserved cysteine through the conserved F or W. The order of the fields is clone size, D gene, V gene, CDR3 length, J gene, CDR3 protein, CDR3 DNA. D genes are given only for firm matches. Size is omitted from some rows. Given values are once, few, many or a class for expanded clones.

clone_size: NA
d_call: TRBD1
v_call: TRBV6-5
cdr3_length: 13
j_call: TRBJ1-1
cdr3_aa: CASRGQMVTEAFF
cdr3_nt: TGTGCCAGCAGGGGACAGATGGTCACTGAAGCTTTCTTT

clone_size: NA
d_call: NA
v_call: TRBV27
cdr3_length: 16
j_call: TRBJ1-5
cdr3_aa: CASSLTPRLADQPQHF
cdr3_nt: TGTGCCAGCAGTTTAACCCCAAGACTTGCAGATCAGCCCCAGCATTTT

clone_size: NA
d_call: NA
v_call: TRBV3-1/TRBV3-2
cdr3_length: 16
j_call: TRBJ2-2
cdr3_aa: CASSHLLAARTGELFF
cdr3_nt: TGTGCCAGCAGCCACCTACTAGCTGCCCGGACCGGGGAGCTGTTTTTT

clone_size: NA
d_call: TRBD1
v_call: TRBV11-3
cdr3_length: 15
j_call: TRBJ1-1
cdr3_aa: CASSVVNRGGTEAFF
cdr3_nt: TGTGCCAGCAGCGTAGTGAACAGGGGGGGGACTGAAGCTTTCTTT

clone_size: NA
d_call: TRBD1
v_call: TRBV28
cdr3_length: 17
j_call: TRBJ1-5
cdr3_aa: CASRRTGAWDSNQPQHF
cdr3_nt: TGTGCCAGCAGGAGGACAGGGGCATGGGATAGCAATCAGCCCCAGCATTTT

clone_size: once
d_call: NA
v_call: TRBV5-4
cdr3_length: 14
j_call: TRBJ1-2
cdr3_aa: CASSLEGRNYGYTF
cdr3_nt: TGTGCCAGCAGCCTGGAGGGGCGCAACTATGGCTACACCTTC

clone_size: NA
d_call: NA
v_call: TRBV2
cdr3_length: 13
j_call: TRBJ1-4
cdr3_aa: CASSDAGGEKLFF
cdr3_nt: TGTGCCAGCAGTGATGCGGGTGGAGAAAAACTGTTTTTT

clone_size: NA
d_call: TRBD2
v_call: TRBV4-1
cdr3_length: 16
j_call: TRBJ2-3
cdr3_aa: CASREAGGPLADTQYF
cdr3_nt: TGCGCCAGCAGGGAAGCGGGGGGGCCGCTGGCAGATACGCAGTATTTT

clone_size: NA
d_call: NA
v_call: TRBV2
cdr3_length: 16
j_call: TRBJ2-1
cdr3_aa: CASKAVDRFNLNEQFF
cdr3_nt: TGTGCCAGCAAAGCGGTCGATAGGTTCAACCTCAATGAGCAGTTCTTC

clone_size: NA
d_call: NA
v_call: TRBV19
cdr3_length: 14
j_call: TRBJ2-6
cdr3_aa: CASMVGAGANVLTF
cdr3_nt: TGTGCCAGTATGGTAGGGGCTGGGGCCAACGTCCTGACTTTC

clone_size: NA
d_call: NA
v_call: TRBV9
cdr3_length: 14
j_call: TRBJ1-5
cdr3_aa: CASSVEWGDQPQHF
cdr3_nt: TGTGCCAGCAGCGTAGAATGGGGGGATCAGCCCCAGCATTTT

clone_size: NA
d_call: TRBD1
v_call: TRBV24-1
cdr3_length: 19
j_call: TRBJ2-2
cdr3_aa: CATSDPGTGGAKNTGELFF
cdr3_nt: TGTGCCACCAGTGACCCCGGGACAGGGGGCGCGAAAAACACCGGGGAGCTGTTTTTT

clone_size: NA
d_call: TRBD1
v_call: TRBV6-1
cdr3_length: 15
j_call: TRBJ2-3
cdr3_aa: CASSRTGIRTDTQYF
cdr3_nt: TGTGCCAGCAGTAGGACAGGGATCCGCACAGATACGCAGTATTTT

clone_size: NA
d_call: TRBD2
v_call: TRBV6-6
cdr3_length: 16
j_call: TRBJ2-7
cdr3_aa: CASSSHTSGGDYEQYF
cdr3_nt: TGTGCCAGCAGTTCGCATACTAGCGGGGGGGATTACGAGCAGTACTTC

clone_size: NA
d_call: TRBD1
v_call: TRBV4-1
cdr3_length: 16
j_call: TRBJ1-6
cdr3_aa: CASSQDMTGLNSPLHF
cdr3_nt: TGCGCCAGCAGCCAAGATATGACAGGGTTGAATTCACCCCTCCACTTT

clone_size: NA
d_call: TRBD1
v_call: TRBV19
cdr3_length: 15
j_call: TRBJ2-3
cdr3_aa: CASSRRTGPTDTQYF
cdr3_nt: TGTGCCAGTAGTAGGCGGACAGGACCCACAGATACGCAGTATTTT

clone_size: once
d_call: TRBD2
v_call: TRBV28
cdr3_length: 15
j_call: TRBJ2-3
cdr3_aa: CASGTSGGGTDTQYF
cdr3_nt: TGTGCCAGCGGAACTAGCGGGGGGGGCACAGATACGCAGTATTTT

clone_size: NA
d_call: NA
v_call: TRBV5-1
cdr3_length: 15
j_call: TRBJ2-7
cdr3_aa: CASSLGINPNYEQYF
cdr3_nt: TGCGCCAGCAGCTTGGGTATCAATCCTAACTACGAGCAGTACTTC

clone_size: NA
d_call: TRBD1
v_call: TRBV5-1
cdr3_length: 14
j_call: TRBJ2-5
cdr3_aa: CASMRTGGQETQYF
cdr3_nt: TGCGCCAGCATGCGGACAGGGGGCCAAGAGACCCAGTACTTC

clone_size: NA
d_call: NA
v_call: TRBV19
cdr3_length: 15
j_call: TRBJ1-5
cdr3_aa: CASSRYRGRDQPQHF
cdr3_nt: TGTGCCAGTAGTAGATATAGGGGCAGGGATCAGCCCCAGCATTTT

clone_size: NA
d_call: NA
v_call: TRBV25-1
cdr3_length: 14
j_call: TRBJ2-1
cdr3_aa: CASSQPGHQNEQFF
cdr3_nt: TGTGCCAGCAGTCAACCGGGACATCAGAATGAGCAGTTCTTC

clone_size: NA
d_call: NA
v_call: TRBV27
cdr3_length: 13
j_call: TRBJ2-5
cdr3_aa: CASSRQVQETQYF
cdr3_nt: TGTGCCAGCAGTCGACAGGTTCAAGAGACCCAGTACTTC

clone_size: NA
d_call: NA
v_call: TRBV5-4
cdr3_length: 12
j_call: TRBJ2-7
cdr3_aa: CASSTDLNEQYF
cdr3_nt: TGTGCCAGCAGCACTGACTTGAACGAGCAGTACTTC

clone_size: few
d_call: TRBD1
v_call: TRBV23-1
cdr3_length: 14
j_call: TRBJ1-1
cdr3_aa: CASSPGQGDTEAFF
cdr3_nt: TGCGCCAGCAGCCCGGGACAGGGTGACACTGAAGCTTTCTTT

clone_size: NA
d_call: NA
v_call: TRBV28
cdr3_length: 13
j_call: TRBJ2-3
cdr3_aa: CASSNRVGDTQYF
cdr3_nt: TGTGCCAGCAGCAACAGGGTTGGAGATACGCAGTATTTT

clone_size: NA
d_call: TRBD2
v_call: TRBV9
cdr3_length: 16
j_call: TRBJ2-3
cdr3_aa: CASSESGTSGTDTQYF
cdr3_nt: TGTGCCAGCAGCGAATCGGGGACTAGCGGCACAGATACGCAGTATTTT

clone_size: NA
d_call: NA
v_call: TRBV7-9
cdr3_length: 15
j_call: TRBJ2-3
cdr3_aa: CASSPTPGNQDTQYF
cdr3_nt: TGTGCCAGCAGCCCTACACCGGGGAACCAGGATACGCAGTATTTT

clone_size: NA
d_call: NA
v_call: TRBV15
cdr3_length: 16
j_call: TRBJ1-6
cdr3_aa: CATSRGGGRENSPLHF
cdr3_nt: TGTGCCACCAGCAGGGGAGGAGGCAGGGAGAATTCACCCCTCCACTTT

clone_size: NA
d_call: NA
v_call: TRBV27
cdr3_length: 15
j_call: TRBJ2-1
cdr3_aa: CASSLLNSLGGEQFF
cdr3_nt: TGTGCCAGCAGTTTATTAAACTCTTTGGGGGGTGAGCAGTTCTTC

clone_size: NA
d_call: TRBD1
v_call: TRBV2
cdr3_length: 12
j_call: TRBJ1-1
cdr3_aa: CRNPQGAGEAFF
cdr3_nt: TGTAGGAATCCGCAGGGGGCCGGTGAAGCTTTCTTT

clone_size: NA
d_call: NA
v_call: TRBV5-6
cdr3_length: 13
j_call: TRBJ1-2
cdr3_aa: CASSSVRGGGYTF
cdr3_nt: TGTGCCAGCAGCTCGGTCCGGGGAGGAGGCTACACCTTC

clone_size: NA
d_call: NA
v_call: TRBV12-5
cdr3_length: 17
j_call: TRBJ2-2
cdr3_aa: CASGLQISGMNTGELFF
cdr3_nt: TGTGCTAGTGGTTTACAAATTAGCGGAATGAACACCGGGGAGCTGTTTTTT

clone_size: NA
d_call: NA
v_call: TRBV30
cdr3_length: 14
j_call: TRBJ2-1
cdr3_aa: CAWSPRVTYNEQFF
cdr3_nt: TGTGCCTGGAGTCCCAGGGTTACCTACAATGAGCAGTTCTTC

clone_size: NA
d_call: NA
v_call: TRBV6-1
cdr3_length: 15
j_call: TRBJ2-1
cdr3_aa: CASSDSLPYYNEQFF
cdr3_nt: TGTGCCAGCAGTGATTCACTTCCTTACTACAATGAGCAGTTCTTC

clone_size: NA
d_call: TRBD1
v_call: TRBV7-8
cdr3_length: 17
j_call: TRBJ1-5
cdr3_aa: CASSLARAGGGNQPQHF
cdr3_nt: TGTGCCAGCAGCTTAGCGAGGGCAGGGGGCGGCAATCAGCCCCAGCATTTT

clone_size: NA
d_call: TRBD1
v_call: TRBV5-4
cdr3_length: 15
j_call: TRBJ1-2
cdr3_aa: CASSLAGDRGHGYTF
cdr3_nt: TGTGCCAGCAGCTTGGCGGGGGACAGGGGGCATGGCTACACCTTC

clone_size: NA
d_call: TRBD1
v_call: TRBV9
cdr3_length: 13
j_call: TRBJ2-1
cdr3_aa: CASSPTGSGEQFF
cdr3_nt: TGTGCCAGCAGCCCGACAGGGTCCGGTGAGCAGTTCTTC

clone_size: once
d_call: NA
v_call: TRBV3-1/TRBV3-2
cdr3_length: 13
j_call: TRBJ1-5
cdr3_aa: CASSRAEAGTQHF
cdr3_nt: TGTGCCAGCAGCCGGGCTGAGGCAGGGACCCAGCATTTT

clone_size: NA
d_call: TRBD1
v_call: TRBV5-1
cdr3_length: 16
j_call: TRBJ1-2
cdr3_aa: CASSQGQGARDYGYTF
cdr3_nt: TGCGCCAGCAGCCAAGGACAGGGAGCAAGAGACTATGGCTACACCTTC

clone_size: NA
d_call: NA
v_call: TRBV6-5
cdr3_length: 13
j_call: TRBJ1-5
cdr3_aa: CASIRESNQPQHF
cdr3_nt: TGTGCCAGCATCCGCGAGAGCAATCAGCCCCAGCATTTT

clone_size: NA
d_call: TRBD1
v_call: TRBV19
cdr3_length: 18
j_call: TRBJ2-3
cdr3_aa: CASSMRDRRPRGTDTQYF
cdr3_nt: TGTGCCAGTAGTATGCGGGACAGGCGCCCGCGCGGCACAGATACGCAGTATTTT

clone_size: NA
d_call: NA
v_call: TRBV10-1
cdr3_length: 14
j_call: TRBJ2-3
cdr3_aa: CASSEEPATDTQYF
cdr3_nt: TGCGCCAGCAGTGAGGAACCTGCGACAGATACGCAGTATTTT

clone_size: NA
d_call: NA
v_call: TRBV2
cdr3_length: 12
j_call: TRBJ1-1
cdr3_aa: CASSGGGTEAFF
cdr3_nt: TGTGCCAGCAGTGGGGGGGGCACTGAAGCTTTCTTT

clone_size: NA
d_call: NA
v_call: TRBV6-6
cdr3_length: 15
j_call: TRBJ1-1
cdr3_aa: CASSYTGSSGTEAFF
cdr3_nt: TGTGCCAGCAGTTACACAGGGTCAAGTGGGACTGAAGCTTTCTTT

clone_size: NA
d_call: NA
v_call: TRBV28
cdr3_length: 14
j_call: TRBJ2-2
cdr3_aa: CASRETRLTGELFF
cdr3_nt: TGTGCCAGCAGGGAGACTAGACTAACCGGGGAGCTGTTTTTT

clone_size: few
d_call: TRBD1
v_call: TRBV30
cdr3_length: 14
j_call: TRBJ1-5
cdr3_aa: CAWSETGSNQPQHF
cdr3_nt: TGTGCCTGGAGCGAGACAGGGAGCAATCAGCCCCAGCATTTT

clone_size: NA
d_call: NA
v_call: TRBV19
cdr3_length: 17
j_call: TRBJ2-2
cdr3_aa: CASRGRTGRENTGELFF
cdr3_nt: TGTGCCAGTAGGGGGAGGACGGGCAGGGAGAACACCGGGGAGCTGTTTTTT

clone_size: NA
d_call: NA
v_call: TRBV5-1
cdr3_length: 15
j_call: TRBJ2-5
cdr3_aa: CASSSRAASRETQYF
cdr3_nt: TGCGCCAGCAGTTCACGTGCGGCTAGCCGGGAGACCCAGTACTTC

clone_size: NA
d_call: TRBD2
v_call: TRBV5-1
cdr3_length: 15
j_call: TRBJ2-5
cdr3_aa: CASSLTSGSGETQYF
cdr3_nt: TGCGCCAGCAGCTTGACTAGCGGGAGCGGGGAGACCCAGTACTTC

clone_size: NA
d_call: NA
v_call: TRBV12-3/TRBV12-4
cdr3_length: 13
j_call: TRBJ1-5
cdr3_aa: CASGLQGNQPQHF
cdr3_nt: TGTGCCAGCGGTCTCCAGGGGAATCAGCCCCAGCATTTT

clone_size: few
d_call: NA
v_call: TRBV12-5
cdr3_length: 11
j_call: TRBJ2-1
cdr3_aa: CASGFGNEQFF
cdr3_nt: TGTGCTAGTGGTTTCGGGAATGAGCAGTTCTTC

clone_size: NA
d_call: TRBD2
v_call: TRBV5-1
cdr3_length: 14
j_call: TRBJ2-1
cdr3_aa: CASSFSGRADEQFF
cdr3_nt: TGCGCCAGCAGCTTTAGCGGGAGGGCCGATGAGCAGTTCTTC

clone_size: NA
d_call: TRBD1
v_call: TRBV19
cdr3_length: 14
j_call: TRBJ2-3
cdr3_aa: CASSIGQGVDTQYF
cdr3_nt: TGTGCCAGTAGTATAGGACAGGGGGTGGATACGCAGTATTTT

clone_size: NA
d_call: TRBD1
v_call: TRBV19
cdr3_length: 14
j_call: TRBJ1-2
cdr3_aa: CASSIRQGANGYTF
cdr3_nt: TGTGCCAGTAGTATCCGACAGGGGGCAAACGGCTACACCTTC

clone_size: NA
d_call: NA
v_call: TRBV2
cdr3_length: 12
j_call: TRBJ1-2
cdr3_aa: CASSPGLYGYTF
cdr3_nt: TGTGCCAGCAGTCCCGGACTCTATGGCTACACCTTC

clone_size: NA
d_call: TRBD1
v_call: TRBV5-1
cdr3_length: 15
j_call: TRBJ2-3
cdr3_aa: CASTLGDRTADTQYF
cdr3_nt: TGCGCCAGCACCTTGGGGGACAGAACGGCAGATACGCAGTATTTT

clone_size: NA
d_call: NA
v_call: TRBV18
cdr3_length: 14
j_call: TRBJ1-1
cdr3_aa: CASSPKTTNTEAFF
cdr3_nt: TGTGCCAGCTCACCCAAAACAACGAACACTGAAGCTTTCTTT

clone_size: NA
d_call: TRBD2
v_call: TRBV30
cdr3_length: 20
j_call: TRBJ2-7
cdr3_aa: CAWSGTGGRLAGGAFYEQYF
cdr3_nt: TGTGCCTGGAGTGGGACAGGGGGAAGACTAGCGGGGGGGGCCTTCTACGAGCAGTACTTC

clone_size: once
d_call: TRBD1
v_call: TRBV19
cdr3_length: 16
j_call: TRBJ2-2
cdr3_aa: CASRLQQGLGAGELFF
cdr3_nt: TGTGCCAGTAGGCTTCAACAGGGGTTGGGGGCCGGGGAGCTGTTTTTT

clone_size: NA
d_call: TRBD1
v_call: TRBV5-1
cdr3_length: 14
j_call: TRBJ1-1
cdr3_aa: CASSATGSHTEAFF
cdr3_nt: TGCGCCAGCAGCGCGACAGGGAGTCACACTGAAGCTTTCTTT